This record concerns one T cell receptor (beta chain) sequence. No antigen is known for it. Trimming took off 0 bases at V and 7 bases at J, with 14 bases between the two ends. Germline V gene sequence: CDR1 SGDLS, CDR2 YYNGEE. The CDR3 is 15 residues long. This sample stems from a study of cytomegalovirus exposure and HLA in healthy donors. General study points: Researchers reported that a few CMV-associated chains were confirmed in vitro as CMV antigen-specific. The tendency of first-cohort TCR clusters to co-occur in the 130 or so validation repertoires was identified by a subsequent analysis.

Only in-frame clones appear in the TCRdb table, and some are missing; sequencing was by immunoSEQ multiplex PCR. The sample yields more than 300,000 clones, 70% to 90% seen once. What was sequenced was PBMCs. The chain employs TRBV9 and TRBJ2-1; TRBD2 is a possible D gene (6 bases). This TCR came from a young woman in good health and CMV-seronegative. The CDR3 DNA reads as TGTGCCAGCAGCGTAGGGACGGGCGGGGTTAATGAGCAGTTCTTC. Translation gives CASSVGTGGVNEQFF.